This entry lists 28 T cell receptor beta chains sequenced from one sample in a study of cytomegalovirus exposure and HLA in healthy donors. PCR amplification relied on 60 Vbeta primers (plus 13 Jbeta primers). Libraries were prepared by immunoSEQ multiplex PCR; TCRdb keeps only in-frame clonotypes and omits some of them. The repertoire holds roughly 100,000 clones, with 78% as singletons. The sample comprised PBMCs. The receptors stem from a young man in good health and CMV-seronegative.

This chain connects TRBV18 to TRBJ1-1; TRBD1 is a possible D gene (5 bases). Trimming pared 3 bases from V and 4 bases from J, leaving 12 bases between. CDR1 is KGHSH, CDR2 LQKENI, per germline. The CDR3 is 14 residues long. CDR3 sequence (DNA): TGTGCCAGCTCACCGCAGCAGGGCGGCACTGAAGCTTTCTTT. Translation gives CASSPQQGGTEAFF.

This clone was counted only a few times. The chain joins TRBV11-2 to TRBJ1-3, with 9 positions matching TRBD1. Trimming took 6 bases from V and 3 from J; bases not matched to a gene: 6. Germline V CDR1 and CDR2: SGHAT, FQNNGV. The CDR3 is 15 residues long. DNA of the CDR3: TGTGCCAGCAGACCCGACAGGGGGTTTGGAAACACCATATATTTT. This codes for CASRPDRGFGNTIYF.

V and J are TRBV4-3 and TRBJ1-1; 9 bases map to TRBD1. CDR1 is LGHNA and CDR2 is YSLEER in the germline V gene. This CDR3 has 15 residues. V was clipped by 1 base and J by 5 bases; unmatched bases: 5. CDR3 sequence: CASSQATGGWTEAFF. DNA for the CDR3: TGCGCCAGCAGCCAAGCAACAGGGGGCTGGACTGAAGCTTTCTTT.

This sequence joins TRBV5-8 and TRBJ2-1; 15 nucleotides match TRBD2. The CDR3 is 17 amino acids. CDR1 is SGHTS, CDR2 YDEGEE, per germline. With 4 bases clipped from V and 8 bases from J, the junction kept 10 bases outside the gene matches. CDR3 DNA: TGTGCCAGCAGCCCCGGACTAGCGGGAGGGCCCTGGTATGAGCAGTTCTTC. Its translation is CASSPGLAGGPWYEQFF.

This chain joins TRBV7-9 and TRBJ1-2, with 10 bases fitting TRBD1. CDR1 and CDR2 (germline): SEHNR, FQNEAQ (reference sequence). V lost 5 bases to trimming and J lost 4 bases; unmatched junction nucleotides: 7. This CDR3 contains 15 residues. The CDR3 loop reads CASSLGQGGLYGYTF. The CDR3 region has the DNA TGTGCCAGCAGCCTAGGACAGGGGGGGCTCTATGGCTACACCTTC.

The CDR3 sequence is CASSDGTGPYEQYF. The CDR3 DNA reads TGCGCCAGCAGTGATGGGACAGGCCCCTACGAGCAGTACTTC. The chain links TRBV10-2 to TRBJ2-7; TRBD1 matches at 8 bases. Germline values: CDR1 WSHSY, CDR2 SAAADI. The CDR3 runs to 14 residues. Unmatched junction bases numbered 3, after V lost 3 bases and J lost 2 bases.

The chain combines TRBV13 with TRBJ2-3, with 14 bases that match TRBD2. V trimming: 5 bases; J trimming: 5 bases; junction bases outside the gene matches: 6. Germline values: CDR1 PRHDT, CDR2 FYEKMQ (reference sequence). This CDR3 contains 16 residues. The CDR3 region is CASSRGLAGVIDTQYF. Here the CDR3 DNA reads TGTGCCAGCAGCAGGGGACTAGCGGGGGTCATAGATACGCAGTATTTT.

This clone was counted between two and nine times. Here the CDR3 reads CASSWQGNTEAFF. The CDR3 DNA is TGTGCCAGCAGCTGGCAGGGAAACACTGAAGCTTTCTTT. This chain joins TRBV5-6 and TRBJ1-1; D possibly corresponds to TRBD1 (5 bases). Germline V gene sequence: CDR1 SGHDT, CDR2 YYEEEE. The CDR3 is 13 residues long. Trimming left V 3 bases short and J 2 bases short, with 8 bases between.

The chain employs TRBV7-8 and TRBJ1-2; 9 nucleotides align to TRBD1. CDR3 length equals 15 residues. Germline loops: CDR1 SGHVS, CDR2 FQNEAQ. V shed 4 bases, J shed 0 bases, and the junction held 3 bases outside the gene matches. In DNA, the CDR3 is TGTGCCAGCAGCTCGGGACAGGGAGCTAACTATGGCTACACCTTC. Protein: CASSSGQGANYGYTF.

The chain recombines TRBV4-3 with TRBJ2-7; TRBD2 matches 7 bases. CDR1 and CDR2 (germline): LGHNA, YSLEER. V dropped 4 bases and J dropped 2; count of bases not matched to a gene: 5. The CDR3 length is 14 residues. The CDR3 reads CASSRVGGAYEQYF. The CDR3 nucleotides are TGCGCCAGCAGCCGAGTGGGGGGGGCCTACGAGCAGTACTTC.

V gene TRBV6-4 combines with J gene TRBJ2-3; D might be TRBD1 (5 bases). Germline values: CDR1 MRHNA, CDR2 SNTAGT. The CDR3 is 11 amino acids. V lost 3 bases and J lost 14, with 12 bases in between. Here the CDR3 reads CASSERTPPYF. The CDR3 DNA follows: TGTGCCAGCAGTGAACGGACACCGCCGTATTTT.

This clone was seen a handful of times. The chain has TRBV4-1 and TRBJ1-1; no firm D call. Trimming cost V 3 bases and J 7 bases, with 9 bases left between them. CDR3 size: 12 residues. Germline loops: CDR1 MGHRA, CDR2 YSYEKL. CDR3 DNA sequence: TGCGCCAGCAGCCAGGCCGGGAGTGAAGCTTTCTTT. This sequence encodes CASSQAGSEAFF.

The chain joins TRBV6-1 to TRBJ1-1, with D unclear. The CDR3 is 14 amino acids. Germline CDR1 is MNHNS and CDR2 is SASEGT. V was trimmed by 6 bases and J by 0 bases, leaving 11 bases between them. The CDR3 DNA reads TGTGCCAGCAGGTCCCACAGTTTGAACACTGAAGCTTTCTTT. It codes for CASRSHSLNTEAFF.

This chain uses TRBV2 with TRBJ2-2, with TRBD2 identical over 10 bases. Trimming took 4 bases from V and 3 from J; bases not matched to a gene: 2. The germline V gene encodes CDR1 SNHLY and CDR2 FYNNEI. CDR3 length: 15 amino acids. DNA for the CDR3: TGTGCCAGCAGTGGACTAGCGGGCCACACCGGGGAGCTGTTTTTT. It encodes CASSGLAGHTGELFF.

The chain uses TRBV12-5 and TRBJ2-5, with 9 bases identical to TRBD1. This CDR3 is 14 amino acids long. V shed 4 bases and J 7 bases; nucleotides not matched to a gene: 7. Germline CDR1 is LGHNT and CDR2 is FRNRAP. The CDR3 loop reads CASGSSGQGGTQYF. As DNA, the CDR3 is TGTGCTAGTGGTTCATCGGGACAGGGTGGGACCCAGTACTTC.

The chain links TRBV7-9 to TRBJ2-6; 14 bases align to TRBD2. The germline V gene has CDR1 SEHNR and CDR2 FQNEAQ (reference sequence). Trimming at V came to 3 bases and at J to 4 bases, leaving 8 bases not matched to a gene. CDR3 size: 19 residues. As DNA, the CDR3 is TGTGCCAGCAGCTTGGGAGGACTAGCGGGAGGATCCGGGGCCAACGTCCTGACTTTC. It specifies CASSLGGLAGGSGANVLTF.

The V and J genes are TRBV4-3 and TRBJ2-7; 12 bases are shared with TRBD2. The CDR3 is 20 residues long. The germline gives CDR1 LGHNA, CDR2 YSLEER. The V gene end was trimmed by 4 bases and the J gene end by 0 bases; junction bases not matched to a gene: 16. CDR3 DNA sequence: TGCGCCAGCAGCCGTAAGCAACTAGCGGGGGGCCAGAGTTTCTCCTACGAGCAGTACTTC. Its protein is CASSRKQLAGGQSFSYEQYF.

V is TRBV12-2 and J is TRBJ2-1; no check of the table's D call, TRBD2, against the DNA was made. TRBV12-2 is termed a pseudogene. The CDR3 has 16 residues. For the CDR3, the DNA is TGTGCAAGTCGCTTACTAGCGGGGGGTCGTTACAATGAGCAGTTCTTC. Translated: CASRLLAGGRYNEQFF.

The V gene is TRBV5-1, the J gene TRBJ1-1; TRBD1 might be the D (5 bases). V was pared by 0 bases and J by 11 bases, with 14 bases between. Per the germline V gene, CDR1 is SGHRS and CDR2 is YFSETQ. This CDR3 has 13 residues. The CDR3 DNA sequence: TGCGCCAGCAGCTTGGGGGATAAAAAGGGGGCTTTCTTT. Translation: CASSLGDKKGAFF. The whole variable domain, filled in from reference TRBV5-1 and TRBJ1-1, reads KAGVTQTPRYLIKTRGQQVTLSCSPISGHRSVSWYQQTPGQGLQFLFEYFSETQRNKGNFPGRFSGRQFSNSRSEMNVSTLELGDSALYLCASSLGDKKGAFFGQGTRLTVV.

The chain joins TRBV4-3 to TRBJ2-7, with 11 bases matching TRBD2. Germline trimming cut 1 base from V and 2 bases from J; bases unmatched to any gene: 10. This CDR3 comprises 18 residues. Germline CDR1 is LGHNA and CDR2 is YSLEER. The chain's CDR3 is CASSQGAHGTSGTYEQYF. CDR3 DNA sequence: TGCGCCAGCAGCCAAGGGGCCCACGGGACTAGCGGCACCTACGAGCAGTACTTC.

The CDR3 nucleotides read TGTGCCAGCGGGGGACTTGGGACAGTGAGCAATCAGCCCCAGCATTTT. This sequence encodes CASGGLGTVSNQPQHF. V usage is TRBV2 and J usage is TRBJ1-5; 7 bases are a match to TRBD1. The CDR3 extends over 16 amino acids. CDR1 and CDR2 (germline): SNHLY, FYNNEI. Losses at the gene ends were 8 bases for V and 1 base for J; bases not matched to a gene: 11.

The rearrangement joins TRBV5-1 to TRBJ2-1; D not certain. Germline CDR1 SGHRS, CDR2 YFSETQ. The CDR3 runs 14 residues. The V and J ends lost 5 bases and 6 bases respectively, with 15 bases between them. In nucleotides, the CDR3 is TGCGCCAGCAGTCCCGCCCTAGAAGCCAATGAGCAGTTCTTC. Translating it yields CASSPALEANEQFF.

The sample holds one count of this clone. V usage is TRBV9 and J usage is TRBJ1-1, with D perhaps matching TRBD1 (6 bases). The germline gives CDR1 SGDLS, CDR2 YYNGEE. V lost 0 bases and J lost 4, with 10 bases in between. The CDR3 consists of 14 residues. The CDR3 is CASSVEGTTTEAFF. The DNA of the CDR3 is TGTGCCAGCAGCGTAGAGGGGACAACCACTGAAGCTTTCTTT.

This rearrangement joins TRBV19 to TRBJ1-4; D gene uncertain. The V and J ends lost 5 bases and 3 bases respectively, with 10 bases between them. CDR1 LNHDA and CDR2 SQIVND come from the germline V gene (reference sequence). This CDR3 has 14 residues. Written as DNA, the CDR3 is TGTGCCAGTAGTGCGGGAGGATCTAATGAAAAACTGTTTTTT. Its protein is CASSAGGSNEKLFF.

J is TRBJ2-3 and V is TRBV7-8; D call uncertain. The CDR3 loop spans 14 amino acids. The germline V gene encodes CDR1 SGHVS and CDR2 FQNEAQ. The V gene lost 6 bases and the J gene lost 4 bases, with 14 bases spanning the gap. DNA of the CDR3: TGTGCCAGCAGTCTGAAGAGAGTGGCAGATACGCAGTATTTT. It encodes CASSLKRVADTQYF.

The CDR3 reads CASGKPGQGAYEQYF. CDR3 bases: TGTGCCAGCGGAAAACCGGGACAGGGAGCCTACGAGCAGTACTTC. The rearrangement joins TRBV5-4 to TRBJ2-7, with TRBD1 identical over 9 bases. V shed 7 bases and J 2 bases; nucleotides not matched to a gene: 10. Germline V gives CDR1 SGHNT, CDR2 YYREEE (reference sequence). This CDR3 spans 15 amino acids.

The V and J genes are TRBV6-1 and TRBJ2-1; TRBD1 matches at 8 bases. The length of the CDR3 is 17 residues. CDR1 is MNHNS and CDR2 is SASEGT in the germline V gene. After removal of 1 base from V and 4 bases from J, the junction contained 9 bases not matched to a gene. The CDR3, as DNA: TGTGCCAGCAGTGAAGGCCGCCCAGGGGGCTTATACAATGAGCAGTTCTTC. Translated: CASSEGRPGGLYNEQFF.

The V and J genes are TRBV29-1 and TRBJ1-4; 8 bases line up with TRBD1. This CDR3 is built from 14 residues. Germline values: CDR1 SQVTM, CDR2 ANQGSEA. With 5 bases clipped from V and 4 bases from J, the junction kept 6 bases outside the gene matches. The CDR3 sequence: CSVKDRAGNEKLFF. CDR3 sequence (DNA): TGCAGCGTTAAGGACAGGGCAGGTAATGAAAAACTGTTTTTT. The variable domain in full, completed from reference TRBV29-1 and TRBJ1-4, reads SAVISQKPSRDICQRGTSLTIQCQVDSQVTMMFWYRQQPGQSLTLIATANQGSEATYESGFVIDKFPISRPNLTFSTLTVSNMSPEDSSIYLCSVKDRAGNEKLFFGSGTQLSVL.